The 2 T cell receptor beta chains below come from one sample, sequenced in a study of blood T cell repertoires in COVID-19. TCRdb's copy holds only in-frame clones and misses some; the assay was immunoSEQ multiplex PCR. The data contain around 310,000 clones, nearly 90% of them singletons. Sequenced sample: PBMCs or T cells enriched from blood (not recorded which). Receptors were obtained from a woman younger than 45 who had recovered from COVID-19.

CDR3 in DNA: TGCAGTGCTAGAGAGTCTTATGGCTACACCTTC. Protein sequence: CSARESYGYTF. The V and J genes are TRBV20-1 and TRBJ1-2; D is unclear. Germline loops: CDR1 DFQATT, CDR2 SNEGSKA (reference sequence). V gave up 0 bases and J gave up 5 bases, with 4 bases separating them. The CDR3 contains 11 residues.

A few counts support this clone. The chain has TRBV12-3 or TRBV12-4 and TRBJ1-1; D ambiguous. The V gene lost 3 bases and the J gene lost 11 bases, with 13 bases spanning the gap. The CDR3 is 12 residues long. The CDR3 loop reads CASSLSRVGAFF. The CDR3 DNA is TGTGCCAGCAGTTTGAGCCGGGTAGGCGCTTTCTTT.